The subject of this entry is one T cell receptor (beta chain). The germline V gene encodes CDR1 SQVTM and CDR2 ANQGSEA. Unmatched junction bases numbered 3, after V lost 4 bases and J lost 4 bases. CDR3 length equals 12 residues. This entry is derived from a study of PD-L1 blockade in urothelial cancer. Study overall: Administration of atezolizumab to patients began around 2014, at 1,200 mg intravenously every 3 weeks. Before enrollment, 0 to 3 chemotherapy regimens had been given to patients. Tumors yielded a median of roughly 1,400 T cells.

Synthetic TCR analog templates were spiked into each PCR. Here immunoSEQ multiplex PCR was the method, and the copy in TCRdb shows in-frame clones only, minus some. The data hold tens of thousands of clones, with just over 35% observed a single time. The clonotype originates from a man aged 55 to 70 with urothelial cancer. The chain is built from TRBV29-1 and TRBJ2-5, with 7 bases lining up with TRBD2. Material: tumor tissue, obtained before atezolizumab (anti-PD-L1) treatment. The DNA of the CDR3 is TGCAGCGTTGCAGGGAGGGGAGAGACCCAGTACTTC. Its protein is CSVAGRGETQYF.